Reported below is one TCR beta chain. This clonotype was seen ten or more times. What this receptor recognizes is not known. Nothing much larger sits one base from this clone, and base qualities are not available. The CDR3 contains 12 residues, cysteine and phenylalanine counted. Of the read, only the CDR3 DNA is kept; its 36 bases are in frame from base 1. V drops 3 bases and J drops 1 base, leaving 3 bases in between. The germline V gene encodes CDR1 ENHRY and CDR2 SYGVKD. The record originates from a study of T-cell reconstitution after alpha-beta-depleted transplantation in children listed by TCRdb under 2016. Background for the entire study: T-cell immune reconstitution after TCRalphabeta/CD19-depleted allogeneic hematopoietic cell transplantation in children was quantitatively tracked in the study by means of TCR repertoire profiling.

The library was made by PCR. Instrument used: Illumina HiSeq 2500. Molecular barcoding was employed in the preparation of TCR libraries, with unique molecular identifiers being used to normalize TCRbeta repertoire quantification. TCRdb handled the public reads itself, with Q25 trimming in fastp and clone calling in MiXCR, and kept productive beta chains. Rows matching on CDR3 protein sequence are summarized as one entry with the most common DNA and genes. In this sample the table shows approximately 83,000 distinct CDR3 sequences, 12% of which occur a single time. The ten largest clones represent approximately 13% of the sample.

The rearranged chain carries TRBV10-3 and TRBJ2-5, with the D gene not confidently named. The receptor was isolated from a human donor who donated a stem cell graft to a child with inherited bone marrow failure. The sequencing used PBMCs from the stem cell graft donor, collected from the stem cell graft. Here is the DNA: TGTGCCATCAGTGAATCCCAAGAGACCCAGTACTTC. This yields the protein CAISESQETQYF.